The source of this TCR beta chain is a study of blood T cell repertoires in COVID-19. The CDR3 covers 15 residues. Germline lookup yields CDR1 MDHEN and CDR2 SYDVKM. The J segment lost 6 bases and the V segment lost 5 bases, leaving 9 bases of the junction unmatched. Under the authors' procedure: By means of reference gene primer amplification, nucleated cell counts were estimated. Here immunoSEQ multiplex PCR was the method, and the copy in TCRdb shows in-frame clones only, minus some. V and J calls and clone size come straight from that table; D and trimming were deduced from the DNA. The table has some 270,000 clones, around 93% seen once.

The TCR sequence derives from a man between 35 and 55 years old who had been exposed to COVID-19. The chain combines TRBV28 with TRBJ1-2; 10 bases match TRBD1. Sequenced sample: PBMCs or T cells enriched from blood (not recorded which). As DNA, the CDR3 is TGTGCCAGCAGTAGTGGGGACAGGGGAACCAATGGCTACACCTTC. Amino acid sequence: CASSSGDRGTNGYTF.